Given below is one TCR beta chain in context. Sample numbers ranged from 1 to 8 per patient, encompassing pretreatment and on-treatment collections. The entry originates in a study of PD-L1 blockade in urothelial cancer. Study as a whole: There were a median of around 140,000 T cells in blood samples.

Some clones are missing from TCRdb's copy, which holds only in-frame ones; the method was immunoSEQ multiplex PCR. The repertoire holds around 56,000 clones, with more than 70% as singletons. The CDR3 has 11 residues. V gave up 4 bases and J gave up 6 bases, with 6 bases separating them. From germline, CDR1 is SQVTM and CDR2 ANQGSEA. Material: PBMCs, obtained around atezolizumab (anti-PD-L1) treatment. The receptor was isolated from a man between 50 and 59 years old with urothelial cancer. The gene calls are TRBV29-1 and TRBJ1-4; no clear D. CDR3: CSVGGDEKLFF. CDR3 nucleotide sequence: TGCAGCGTTGGCGGGGATGAAAAACTGTTTTTT.